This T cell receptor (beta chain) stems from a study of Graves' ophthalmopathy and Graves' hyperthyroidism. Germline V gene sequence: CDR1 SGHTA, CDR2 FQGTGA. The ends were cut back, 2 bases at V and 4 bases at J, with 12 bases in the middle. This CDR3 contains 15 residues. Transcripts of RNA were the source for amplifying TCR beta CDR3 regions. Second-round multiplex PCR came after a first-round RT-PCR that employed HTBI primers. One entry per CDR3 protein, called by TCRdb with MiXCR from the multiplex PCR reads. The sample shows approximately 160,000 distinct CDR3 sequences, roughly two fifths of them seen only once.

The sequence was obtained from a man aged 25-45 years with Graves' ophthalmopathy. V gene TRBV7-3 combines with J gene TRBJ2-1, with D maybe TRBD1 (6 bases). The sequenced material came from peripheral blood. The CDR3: CASSLVRQAYNEQFF. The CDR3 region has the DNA TGTGCCAGCAGCTTAGTGCGACAGGCGTACAATGAGCAGTTCTTC.